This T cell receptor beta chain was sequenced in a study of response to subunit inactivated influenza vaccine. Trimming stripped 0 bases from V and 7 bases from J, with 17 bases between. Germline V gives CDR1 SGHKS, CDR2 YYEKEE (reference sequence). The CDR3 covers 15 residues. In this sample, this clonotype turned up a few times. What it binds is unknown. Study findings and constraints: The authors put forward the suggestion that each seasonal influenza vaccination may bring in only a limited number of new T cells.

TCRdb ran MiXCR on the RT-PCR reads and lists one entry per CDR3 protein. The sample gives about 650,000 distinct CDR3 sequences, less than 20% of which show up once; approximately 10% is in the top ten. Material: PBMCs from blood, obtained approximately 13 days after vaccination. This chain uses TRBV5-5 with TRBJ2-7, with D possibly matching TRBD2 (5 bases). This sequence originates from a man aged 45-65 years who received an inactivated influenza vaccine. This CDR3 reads CASSLGAEGWREQYF. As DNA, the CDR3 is TGTGCCAGCAGCTTGGGTGCCGAGGGTTGGCGGGAGCAGTACTTC.